Below are 31 T cell receptor beta chains sequenced from a single sample in a study of blood T cells in healthy people across ages. PCR was performed a second time for roughly 7 to 11 cycles using a sample-barcoded 5' primer and a J-beta primer mix. One entry per CDR3 protein, called by TCRdb with MiXCR from the 5' RACE reads. The sample yields fewer than 2,000,000 distinct CDR3 sequences, approximately 32% seen once. Sequencing was done on a sample of blood. The receptors here all came from a woman younger than 45 in good health.

The CDR3 nucleotides read TGTGCCATCAGTGGGGACAGGGTAAACACTGAAGCTTTCTTT. The encoded protein is CAISGDRVNTEAFF. The chain recombines TRBV10-3 with TRBJ1-1, with TRBD1 matching 9 bases. Germline CDR1 is ENHRY and CDR2 is SYGVKD. The junction had 2 bases not matched to a gene; V was cut back by 4 bases and J by 2 bases. The CDR3 runs 14 residues.

On this clonotype: A read error may produce the germline difference seen at one junction end. The chain is built from TRBV24-1 and TRBJ2-1; TRBD2 aligns across 8 bases. This CDR3 is 14 amino acids long. Germline V CDR1 and CDR2: KGHDR, SFDVKD. This CDR3 is CTTSGPGLGGEQFF. CDR3 sequence (DNA): TGTACCACCAGTGGCCCGGGACTAGGTGGTGAGCAGTTCTTC.

This chain connects TRBV27 to TRBJ2-1; D perhaps matches TRBD1 (6 bases). Looked up from germline, CDR1 is MNHEY and CDR2 is SMNVEV (reference sequence). Trimming removed 7 bases from V and 10 bases from J, with 26 bases in between. The CDR3 contains 16 residues. The CDR3 loop reads CASTQSWGTLVSEQFF. In DNA, the CDR3 is TGTGCCAGCACCCAATCCTGGGGGACACTAGTCTCAGAGCAGTTCTTC.

The sample holds one count of this clonotype. The chain combines TRBV18 with TRBJ2-3; D remains unclear. Germline assignment: CDR1 KGHSH and CDR2 LQKENI. The CDR3 extends over 17 amino acids. V was shortened by 2 bases and J by 0 bases, with 15 bases between the two germline ends. CDR3 sequence reads: CASSPRAAYLSTDTQYF. The CDR3 bases are TGTGCCAGCTCACCAAGGGCGGCCTACCTGAGCACAGATACGCAGTATTTT.

This rearrangement joins TRBV20-1 to TRBJ2-1, with D tentatively TRBD2 (6 bases). Germline CDR1 and CDR2: DFQATT and SNEGSKA (reference sequence). The CDR3 runs to 16 residues. The ends were cut back, 0 bases at V and 3 bases at J, with 15 bases in the middle. The CDR3 DNA sequence: TGCAGTGCTAGAGATCCAGTGGGAGGCCGCTACAATGAGCAGTTCTTC. Protein product: CSARDPVGGRYNEQFF.

This sequence joins TRBV7-2 and TRBJ2-3; perhaps TRBD2 as D (6 bases). Trimming removed 5 bases from V and 0 bases from J, with 18 bases in between. Germline values: CDR1 SGHTA, CDR2 FQGNSA. CDR3 size: 17 residues. CDR3 in amino acids: CASSQKGLVVSTDTQYF. The CDR3 bases are TGTGCCAGCAGCCAAAAGGGACTCGTCGTTAGCACAGATACGCAGTATTTT.

This clonotype was found a few times. The chain combines TRBV27 with TRBJ2-1; 10 bases agree with TRBD2. CDR1 is MNHEY, CDR2 SMNVEV, per germline (reference sequence). The junction had 5 bases not matched to a gene; V was cut back by 3 bases and J by 6 bases. CDR3 length equals 15 residues. The CDR3 bases are TGTGCCAGCAGTTTGTGGACTAGCGGTTCCAATGAGCAGTTCTTC. Amino acids: CASSLWTSGSNEQFF.

In its sample, this clonotype was seen many times. This sequence joins TRBV9 and TRBJ2-5, with D possibly called TRBD1 or TRBD2 (6 bases each). Germline CDR1 reads SGDLS; CDR2 reads YYNGEE. V was pared by 0 bases and J by 5 bases, with 11 bases between. This CDR3 has 14 amino acids. The CDR3 DNA follows: TGTGCCAGCAGCGTAGGGCAGGGGAGGGAGACCCAGTACTTC. Amino acids: CASSVGQGRETQYF.

This clonotype turned up a few times. The chain employs TRBV10-3 and TRBJ2-5; D remains ambiguous. Between the trimmed V and J ends, which lost 6 bases and 4 bases, there was a span of 12 bases. The CDR3 is 13 residues long. Per the germline V gene, CDR1 is ENHRY and CDR2 is SYGVKD. The CDR3 bases are TGTGCCATCAGAACCAGTATCGGAGAGACCCAGTACTTC. Translation: CAIRTSIGETQYF.

The V call is TRBV27, the J call TRBJ2-5, with 9 positions matching TRBD1. CDR1 is MNHEY and CDR2 is SMNVEV in the germline V gene (reference sequence). V was clipped by 2 bases and J by 6 bases; unmatched bases: 10. There are 16 residues in the CDR3. CDR3 sequence (DNA): TGTGCCAGCAGTTTAAACCCCACAGGGGGCGGAAAGACCCAGTACTTC. It is translated as CASSLNPTGGGKTQYF.

In its sample, this clonotype was seen a few times. The CDR3 sequence is CASNVGDWNTEAFF. CDR3 DNA: TGTGCCAGCAATGTAGGGGATTGGAACACTGAAGCTTTCTTT. The gene calls are TRBV6-1 and TRBJ1-1, with a possible D match to TRBD1 (5 bases). Trimming shortened V by 7 bases and J by 1 base, and 13 bases separated the two germline ends. Germline values: CDR1 MNHNS, CDR2 SASEGT. This CDR3 comprises 14 residues.

This clonotype was observed a handful of times. The rearrangement joins TRBV5-1 to TRBJ2-3; tentatively, D is TRBD1 (6 bases). The V end lost 4 bases, the J end lost 5 bases, and 11 bases lay between the germline ends. CDR1 is SGHRS and CDR2 is YFSETQ in the germline V gene. This CDR3 is 13 amino acids long. In DNA, the CDR3 is TGCGCCAGCAGCCCAAACAGGGTAGATACGCAGTATTTT. The encoded protein is CASSPNRVDTQYF.

The rearrangement joins TRBV30 to TRBJ2-1; TRBD2 might be the D (6 bases). Germline V gene lookup returns CDR1 GTSNPN and CDR2 SVGIG (reference sequence). V was cut by 2 bases and J by 6 bases, with 23 bases left in between. The CDR3 length is 17 residues. The CDR3 protein is CAWSYSVGRDYGNEQFF. CDR3 DNA sequence: TGTGCCTGGAGTTACTCCGTGGGGCGGGATTATGGCAATGAGCAGTTCTTC.

This clonotype was observed a handful of times. The V call is TRBV9, the J call TRBJ2-5; no reliable D call. The CDR3 totals 15 residues. CDR1 SGDLS and CDR2 YYNGEE come from the germline V gene. Deletions cut 0 bases from V and 0 bases from J, with 9 bases between. The CDR3 DNA reads TGTGCCAGCAGCGTAGCGGTGGGAAACCAAGAGACCCAGTACTTC. It yields the protein CASSVAVGNQETQYF.

V and J are TRBV14 and TRBJ2-3; 7 nucleotides line up with TRBD2. The CDR3 is made up of 15 amino acids. With V trimmed by 2 bases and J by 6 bases, 8 bases remained unmatched. Germline V CDR1 and CDR2: SGHDN, FVKESK. This CDR3 is CASSQIPGGGDTQYF. CDR3 DNA sequence: TGTGCCAGCAGCCAAATCCCGGGAGGAGGGGATACGCAGTATTTT.

The chain uses TRBV3-1 and TRBJ2-7; D gene unclear. CDR3 length equals 15 residues. CDR1 is LGHDT, CDR2 YNNKEL, per germline (reference sequence). Trimming removed 0 bases from V and 2 bases from J, with 11 bases in between. The CDR3 DNA is TGTGCCAGCAGCCAAGATTTGGCGTATGCCTACGAGCAGTACTTC. As protein: CASSQDLAYAYEQYF.

V gene TRBV27 combines with J gene TRBJ2-7, with D possibly being TRBD1 or TRBD2 (5 bases each). The CDR3 totals 18 residues. V was trimmed by 1 base and J by 0 bases, leaving 19 bases between them. Germline CDR1 MNHEY, CDR2 SMNVEV (reference sequence). The CDR3 spells CASSLYGAGSTFSYEQYF. CDR3 coding DNA: TGTGCCAGCAGTTTATACGGGGCCGGGTCAACCTTCTCCTACGAGCAGTACTTC.

This clonotype was recorded once. A much larger clone lies a single base off, so this may be a read error. The gene calls are TRBV11-2 and TRBJ2-7; D uncertain. Looked up from germline, CDR1 is SGHAT and CDR2 is FQNNGV. Trimming removed 0 bases from V and 3 bases from J, with 9 bases in between. CDR3 length: 14 amino acids. The CDR3 reads CASSLEASFYEQYF. The CDR3 DNA reads TGTGCCAGCAGCTTAGAGGCCTCTTTCTACGAGCAGTACTTC.

The rearrangement uses TRBV15 and TRBJ2-5; weak D call: TRBD1 (5 bases). The CDR3 runs 16 residues. Per germline, CDR1 LNHNV and CDR2 YYDKDF (reference sequence). The ends were cut back, 1 base at V and 3 bases at J, with 15 bases in the middle. The CDR3 region is CATSRGPPGREETQYF. The DNA of the CDR3 is TGTGCCACCAGCAGAGGTCCCCCGGGCAGGGAAGAGACCCAGTACTTC.

The chain employs TRBV4-1 and TRBJ2-7; TRBD2 matches at 8 bases. CDR3 size: 14 residues. The V segment lost 0 bases and the J segment 4 bases; nucleotides outside the gene matches: 2. Germline V gene data show CDR1 as MGHRA and CDR2 as YSYEKL. CDR3 sequence reads: CASSQERGDYEQYF. For the CDR3, the DNA is TGCGCCAGCAGCCAAGAGCGGGGGGATTACGAGCAGTACTTC.

This clonotype was detected a few times. For the CDR3, the DNA is TGTGCCACCAGCAGATCCACAGGGCTGGACACTGAAGCTTTCTTT. Its protein product is CATSRSTGLDTEAFF. J is TRBJ1-1 and V is TRBV15, with D perhaps matching TRBD1 (6 bases). Germline V gives CDR1 LNHNV, CDR2 YYDKDF (reference sequence). With 2 bases removed from V and 3 bases from J, the gap between germline ends came to 13 bases. There are 15 residues in the CDR3.

Worth noting for this clonotype: Since a much larger clone is just one base distant, this may be a read error. CDR3 coding DNA: TGTGCCAGCAGCGTAACCGGGAATACTCAAGAGACCCAGTTCTTC. Its translation: CASSVTGNTQETQFF. The chain links TRBV9 to TRBJ2-5, with D possibly TRBD2 on 5 matching bases. The assigned J gene may be wrong: the sequence end matches TRBJ2-1 better. The germline gives CDR1 SGDLS, CDR2 YYNGEE. This CDR3 contains 15 residues.

V and J are TRBV11-2 and TRBJ2-3, with 7 bases matching TRBD2. This CDR3 has 16 amino acids. V shed 5 bases and J 0 bases; nucleotides not matched to a gene: 8. CDR1 is SGHAT, CDR2 FQNNGV, per germline. CDR3 sequence: CASSLGGRPSTDTQYF. Written as DNA, the CDR3 is TGTGCCAGCAGCCTCGGGGGGAGGCCGAGCACAGATACGCAGTATTTT.

This rearrangement joins TRBV4-2 to TRBJ2-3; D gene ambiguous. Trimming took 2 bases from V and 4 from J, leaving 7 bases between them. This CDR3 is 13 amino acids long. Germline CDR1 LGHNA, CDR2 YNFKEQ. The CDR3 region has the DNA TGTGCCAGCAGCCAATTTTTACCAGATACGCAGTATTTT. Its translation: CASSQFLPDTQYF.

This sequence joins TRBV7-6 and TRBJ2-1; D is possibly TRBD2 (6 bases). Trimming removed 0 bases at V and 10 bases at J, with 25 bases between. Germline loops: CDR1 SGHVS, CDR2 FNYEAQ. CDR3 length equals 18 residues. In DNA, the CDR3 is TGTGCCAGCAGCTTAGCTGGGTCCCTAGCGAGAGGGCTGAACGAGCAGTTCTTC. Protein sequence: CASSLAGSLARGLNEQFF.

J is TRBJ2-1 and V is TRBV27; a possible D gene is TRBD2 (7 bases). The V gene's germline CDR1 is MNHEY and CDR2 SMNVEV (reference sequence). The germline V and J ends were trimmed by 5 bases and 7 bases, with 18 bases remaining between them. The CDR3 spans 15 residues. Here the CDR3 reads CASSPGGAGWNEQFF. The CDR3 region has the DNA TGTGCCAGCAGTCCGGGGGGCGCCGGGTGGAATGAGCAGTTCTTC.

V usage is TRBV11-2 and J usage is TRBJ2-7, with 10 positions matching TRBD1. V lost 3 bases, J lost 2 bases, and 4 bases stayed unmatched. The CDR3 is made up of 15 amino acids. The germline gives CDR1 SGHAT, CDR2 FQNNGV. As DNA, the CDR3 is TGTGCCAGCAGCTTGGGACAGGGGTCCCCCTACGAGCAGTACTTC. It yields the protein CASSLGQGSPYEQYF.

The chain recombines TRBV7-9 with TRBJ2-5; possibly TRBD2 for D (5 bases). V gave up 0 bases and J gave up 4 bases, with 9 bases separating them. The germline V gene has CDR1 SEHNR and CDR2 FQNEAQ (reference sequence). The CDR3 is 14 amino acids. CDR3 sequence reads: CASSLALARETQYF. The CDR3, as DNA: TGTGCCAGCAGCTTAGCTCTAGCACGAGAGACCCAGTACTTC.

The chain employs TRBV12-3 or TRBV12-4 and TRBJ2-3; TRBD2 matches 8 bases. The CDR3 totals 16 residues. V shed 6 bases and J 4 bases; nucleotides not matched to a gene: 12. CDR3 nucleotide sequence: TGTGCCAGCAGCTTGGGTTTAACGGGGGGGGCAGATACGCAGTATTTT. Its translation: CASSLGLTGGADTQYF.

The V and J genes are TRBV2 and TRBJ1-2; perhaps TRBD1 as D (5 bases). The CDR3 runs 13 residues. V dropped 4 bases and J dropped 6 bases, with 12 bases sitting between them. Germline lookup yields CDR1 SNHLY and CDR2 FYNNEI. The CDR3 DNA reads TGTGCCAGCAGTGTAGGCAGGGCGAATGGCTACACCTTC. Translated, it gives CASSVGRANGYTF.

V is TRBV6-4 and J is TRBJ2-7; D unresolved. Germline V gives CDR1 MRHNA, CDR2 SNTAGT. V lost 7 bases and J 5 bases, leaving 9 bases between the germline ends. The CDR3 is 11 amino acids. CDR3 loop: CASNSCDEQYF. The CDR3 nucleotides read TGTGCCAGCAATTCCTGCGACGAGCAGTACTTC.